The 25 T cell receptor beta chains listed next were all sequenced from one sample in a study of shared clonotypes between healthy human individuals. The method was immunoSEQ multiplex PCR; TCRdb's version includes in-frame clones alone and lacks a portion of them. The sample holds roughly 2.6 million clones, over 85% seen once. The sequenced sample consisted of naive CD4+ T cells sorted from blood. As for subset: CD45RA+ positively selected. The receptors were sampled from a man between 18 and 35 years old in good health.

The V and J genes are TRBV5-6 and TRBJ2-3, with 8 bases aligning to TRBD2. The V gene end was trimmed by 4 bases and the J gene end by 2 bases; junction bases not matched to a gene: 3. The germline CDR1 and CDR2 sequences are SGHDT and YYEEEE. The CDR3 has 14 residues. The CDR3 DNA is TGTGCCAGCAGCGGGACTAGGAACACAGATACGCAGTATTTT. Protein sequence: CASSGTRNTDTQYF.

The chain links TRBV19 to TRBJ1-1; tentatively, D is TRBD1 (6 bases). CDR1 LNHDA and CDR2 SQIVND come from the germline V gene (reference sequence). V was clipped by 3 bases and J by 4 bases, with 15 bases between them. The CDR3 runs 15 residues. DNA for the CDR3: TGTGCCAGTAGTATCGTACAGGGAAGCGGCACTGAAGCTTTCTTT. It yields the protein CASSIVQGSGTEAFF.

Written as DNA, the CDR3 is TGCGCCAGCAGCGGGGCGGGATTCATTAGCAATCAGCCCCAGCATTTT. Translated, it gives CASSGAGFISNQPQHF. The gene calls are TRBV5-1 and TRBJ1-5; D is perhaps TRBD1 (5 bases). V lost 4 bases and J lost 0, with 14 bases in between. The germline CDR1 and CDR2 sequences are SGHRS and YFSETQ. The CDR3 consists of 16 residues.

CDR3 residues: CASSLGGLSTDTQYF. CDR3 coding DNA: TGTGCCAGCAGTTTGGGGGGCCTTAGCACAGATACGCAGTATTTT. The chain couples TRBV28 to TRBJ2-3; D possibly matches TRBD1 or TRBD2 (6 bases each). The CDR3 is 15 amino acids. V lost 3 bases and J 0 bases, leaving 10 bases between the germline ends. The germline CDR1 and CDR2 sequences are MDHEN and SYDVKM.

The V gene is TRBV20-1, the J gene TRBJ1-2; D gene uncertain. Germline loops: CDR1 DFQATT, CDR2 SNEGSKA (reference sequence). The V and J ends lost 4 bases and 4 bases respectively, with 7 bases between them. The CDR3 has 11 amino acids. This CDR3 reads CSATQIYGYTF. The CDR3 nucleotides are TGCAGTGCTACTCAGATCTATGGCTACACCTTC.

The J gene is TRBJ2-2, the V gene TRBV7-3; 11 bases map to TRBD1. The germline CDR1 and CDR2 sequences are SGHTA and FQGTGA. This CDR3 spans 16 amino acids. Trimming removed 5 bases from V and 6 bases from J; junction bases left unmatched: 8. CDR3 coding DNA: TGTGCCAGCAGCCCAAGGCGGGACAGGGGGTCCGGGGAGCTGTTTTTT. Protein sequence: CASSPRRDRGSGELFF. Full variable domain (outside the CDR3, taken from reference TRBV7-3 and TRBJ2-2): GAGVSQTPSNKVTEKGKYVELRCDPISGHTALYWYRQSLGQGPEFLIYFQGTGAADDSGLPNDRFFAVRPEGSVSTLKIQRTERGDSAVYLCASSPRRDRGSGELFFGEGSRLTVL.

CDR3 residues: CAIRTMTADTQYF. The CDR3 nucleotides are TGTGCCATCAGGACCATGACAGCAGATACGCAGTATTTT. V usage is TRBV10-3 and J usage is TRBJ2-3; a weak D match, TRBD1 (5 bases). This CDR3 contains 13 residues. V was trimmed by 6 bases and J by 4 bases, leaving 11 bases between them. CDR1 is ENHRY and CDR2 is SYGVKD in the germline V gene.

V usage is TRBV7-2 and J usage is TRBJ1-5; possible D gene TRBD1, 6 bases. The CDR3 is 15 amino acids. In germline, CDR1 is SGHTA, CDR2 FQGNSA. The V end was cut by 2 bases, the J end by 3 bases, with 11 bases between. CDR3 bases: TGTGCCAGCAGCTTATACAGGGCTTCCAATCAGCCCCAGCATTTT. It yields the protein CASSLYRASNQPQHF.

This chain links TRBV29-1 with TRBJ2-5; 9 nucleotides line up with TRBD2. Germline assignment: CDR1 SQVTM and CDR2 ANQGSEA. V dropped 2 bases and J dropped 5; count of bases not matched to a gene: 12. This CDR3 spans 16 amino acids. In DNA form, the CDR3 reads TGCAGCGTTGAACGGTGGGTAGCGGGGGAGCGGGAGACCCAGTACTTC. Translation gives CSVERWVAGERETQYF.

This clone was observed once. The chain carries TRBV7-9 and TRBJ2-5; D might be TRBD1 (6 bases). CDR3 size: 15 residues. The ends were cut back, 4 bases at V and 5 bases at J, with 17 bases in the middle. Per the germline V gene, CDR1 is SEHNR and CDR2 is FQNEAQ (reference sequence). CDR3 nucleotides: TGTGCCAGCAGCTCCAGGAGAACAGGGCACGAGACCCAGTACTTC. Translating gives CASSSRRTGHETQYF.

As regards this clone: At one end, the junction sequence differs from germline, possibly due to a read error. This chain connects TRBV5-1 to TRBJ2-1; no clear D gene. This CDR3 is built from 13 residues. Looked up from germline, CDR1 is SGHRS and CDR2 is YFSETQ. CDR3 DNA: TGCGCCAGCCGCTTTTCGGTGGACAATGAGCAGTTCTTC. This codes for CASRFSVDNEQFF.

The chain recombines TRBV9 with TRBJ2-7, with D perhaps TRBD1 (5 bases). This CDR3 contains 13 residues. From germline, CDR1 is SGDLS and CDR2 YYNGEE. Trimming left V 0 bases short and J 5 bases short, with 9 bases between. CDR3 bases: TGTGCCAGCAGCGTAGGGGGCGGAGACGAGCAGTACTTC. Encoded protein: CASSVGGGDEQYF.

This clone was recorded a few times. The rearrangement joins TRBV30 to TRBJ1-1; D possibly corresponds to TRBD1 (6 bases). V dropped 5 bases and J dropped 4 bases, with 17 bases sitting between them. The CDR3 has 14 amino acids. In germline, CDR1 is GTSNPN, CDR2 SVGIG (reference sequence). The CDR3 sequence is CAWGTTGWGTEAFF. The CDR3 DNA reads TGTGCCTGGGGGACCACAGGGTGGGGCACTGAAGCTTTCTTT. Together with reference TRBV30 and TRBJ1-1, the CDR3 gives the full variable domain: SQTIHQWPATLVQPVGSPLSLECTVEGTSNPNLYWYRQAAGRGLQLLFYSVGIGQISSEVPQNLSASRPQDRQFILSSKKLLLSDSGFYLCAWGTTGWGTEAFFGQGTRLTVV.

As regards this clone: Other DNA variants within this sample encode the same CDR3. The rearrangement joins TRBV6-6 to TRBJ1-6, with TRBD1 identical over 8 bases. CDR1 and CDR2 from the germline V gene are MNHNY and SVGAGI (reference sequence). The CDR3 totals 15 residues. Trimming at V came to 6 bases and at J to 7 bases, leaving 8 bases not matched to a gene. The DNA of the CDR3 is TGTGCCAGCAGCTCAGGGGGCGCCGGGAATTCACCCCTCCACTTT. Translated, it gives CASSSGGAGNSPLHF.

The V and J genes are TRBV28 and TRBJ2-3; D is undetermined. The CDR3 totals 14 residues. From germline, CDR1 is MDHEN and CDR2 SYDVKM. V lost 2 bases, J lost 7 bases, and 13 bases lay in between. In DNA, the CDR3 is TGTGCCAGCAGTTTAGAGTACGGACCGAATACGCAGTATTTT. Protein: CASSLEYGPNTQYF. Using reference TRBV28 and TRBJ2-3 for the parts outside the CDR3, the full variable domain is DVKVTQSSRYLVKRTGEKVFLECVQDMDHENMFWYRQDPGLGLRLIYFSYDVKMKEKGDIPEGYSVSREKKERFSLILESASTNQTSMYLCASSLEYGPNTQYFGPGTRLTVL.

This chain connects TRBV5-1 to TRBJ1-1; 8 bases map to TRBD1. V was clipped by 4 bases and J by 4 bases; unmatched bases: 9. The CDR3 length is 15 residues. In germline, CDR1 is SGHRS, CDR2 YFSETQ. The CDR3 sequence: CASSPQTGVGTEAFF. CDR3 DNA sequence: TGCGCCAGCAGCCCACAGACAGGGGTGGGCACTGAAGCTTTCTTT.

CDR3 DNA sequence: TGTGCCAGCAGCTTAACTAGGACTGCCGAGCAGTACTTC. Its protein is CASSLTRTAEQYF. The rearrangement links TRBV7-8 to TRBJ2-7, with D possibly being TRBD2 (5 bases). The V end lost 2 bases, the J end lost 6 bases, and 11 bases lay between the germline ends. This CDR3 has 13 residues. Germline V gives CDR1 SGHVS, CDR2 FQNEAQ.

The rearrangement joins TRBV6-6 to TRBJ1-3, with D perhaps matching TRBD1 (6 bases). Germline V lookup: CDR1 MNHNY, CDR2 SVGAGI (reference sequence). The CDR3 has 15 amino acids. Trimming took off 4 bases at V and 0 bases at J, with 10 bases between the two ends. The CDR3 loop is CASSLVQGSGNTIYF. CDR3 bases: TGTGCCAGCAGTTTAGTACAGGGCTCTGGAAACACCATATATTTT.

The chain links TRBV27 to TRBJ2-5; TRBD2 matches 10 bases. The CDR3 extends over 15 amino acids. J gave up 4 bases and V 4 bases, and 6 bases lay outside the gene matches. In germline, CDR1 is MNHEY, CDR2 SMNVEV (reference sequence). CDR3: CASSSGSGGAETQYF. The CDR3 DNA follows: TGTGCCAGCAGTTCTGGAAGCGGGGGGGCAGAGACCCAGTACTTC.

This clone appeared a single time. CDR3 sequence: CASRRGGNEKLFF. The CDR3 DNA reads TGTGCCAGCCGGAGGGGGGGGAATGAAAAACTGTTTTTT. This sequence joins TRBV10-3 and TRBJ1-4; D is perhaps TRBD1 (6 bases). This CDR3 is 13 amino acids long. Deletions cut 10 bases from V and 5 bases from J, with 14 bases between. Germline-derived CDR1 and CDR2 are ENHRY and SYGVKD.

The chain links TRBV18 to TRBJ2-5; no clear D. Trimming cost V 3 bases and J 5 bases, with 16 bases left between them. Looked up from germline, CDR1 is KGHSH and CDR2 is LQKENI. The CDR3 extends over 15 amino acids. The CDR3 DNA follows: TGTGCCAGCTCACCTTCTGGACCCGTGCTGGAGACCCAGTACTTC. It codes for CASSPSGPVLETQYF.

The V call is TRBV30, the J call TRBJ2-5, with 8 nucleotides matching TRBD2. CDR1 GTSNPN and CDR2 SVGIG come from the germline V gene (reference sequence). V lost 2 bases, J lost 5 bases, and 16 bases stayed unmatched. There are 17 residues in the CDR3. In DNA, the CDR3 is TGTGCCTGGAGTAGGCCTCAAGCGGGAGAGGGAAGGGAGACCCAGTACTTC. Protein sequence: CAWSRPQAGEGRETQYF.

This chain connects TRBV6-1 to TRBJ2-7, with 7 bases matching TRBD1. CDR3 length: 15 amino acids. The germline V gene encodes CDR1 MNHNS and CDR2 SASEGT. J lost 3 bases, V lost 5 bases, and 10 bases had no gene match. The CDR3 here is CASSTFGTVVYEQYF. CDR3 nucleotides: TGTGCCAGCAGTACTTTTGGGACAGTCGTCTACGAGCAGTACTTC.

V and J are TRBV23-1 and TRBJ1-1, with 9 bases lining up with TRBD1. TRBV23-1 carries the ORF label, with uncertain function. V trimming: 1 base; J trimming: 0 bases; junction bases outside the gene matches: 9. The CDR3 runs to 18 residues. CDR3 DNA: TGCGCCAGCAGTCAATTTGGGACAGGGCCATTCTTGAACACTGAAGCTTTCTTT. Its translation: CASSQFGTGPFLNTEAFF.

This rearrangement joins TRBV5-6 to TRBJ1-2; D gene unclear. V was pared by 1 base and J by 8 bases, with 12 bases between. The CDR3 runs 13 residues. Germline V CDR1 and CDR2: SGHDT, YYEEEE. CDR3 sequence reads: CASSLFGVRGYTF. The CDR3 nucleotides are TGTGCCAGCAGCTTGTTTGGGGTGAGAGGCTACACCTTC.